These T cell receptor beta chains were read from a single sample in a study of shared clonotypes between healthy human individuals. Data came from immunoSEQ multiplex PCR; TCRdb stores just in-frame clones and leaves some out. The sample lists more than 2 million clones; less than 95% were seen once. The sequenced sample consisted of naive CD8+ T cells sorted from blood. The receptor source for this set is a man between 18 and 35 years old in good health. Both conserved end residues are part of each CDR3. D genes are given only for firm matches. Some rows have no size entry. The others give once, few or many, or a class for an expanded clone.

clone_size	d_call	j_call	cdr3_length	v_call	cdr3_aa	cdr3_nt
.	.	TRBJ1-2	12	TRBV29-1	CSVDLGRDGYTF	TGCAGCGTTGACCTGGGGAGGGATGGCTACACCTTC
.	TRBD2	TRBJ2-5	17	TRBV4-3	CASSQDLDAGGKETQYF	TGCGCCAGCAGCCAAGATCTGGACGCGGGAGGAAAAGAGACCCAGTACTTC
.	TRBD2	TRBJ2-7	15	TRBV5-1	CASSLGLAGAYEQYF	TGCGCCAGCAGCTTGGGGCTAGCGGGAGCCTACGAGCAGTACTTC
once	.	TRBJ2-7	13	TRBV28	CASRPRGTYEQYF	TGTGCCAGCAGGCCAAGGGGGACCTACGAGCAGTACTTC
.	.	TRBJ2-2	13	TRBV27	CASRPGNTGELFF	TGTGCCAGCAGGCCAGGGAACACCGGGGAGCTGTTTTTT
once	.	TRBJ2-5	15	TRBV5-1	CASSLEGGGAETQYF	TGCGCCAGCAGCTTGGAAGGTGGAGGGGCAGAGACCCAGTACTTC
once	.	TRBJ2-5	15	TRBV6-1	CASSESNRAQETQYF	TGTGCCAGCAGTGAAAGTAACAGGGCTCAAGAGACCCAGTACTTC
.	.	TRBJ2-7	15	TRBV15	CATSRDWQGEDEQYF	TGTGCCACCAGCAGAGATTGGCAGGGGGAGGACGAGCAGTACTTC
once	.	TRBJ1-2	15	TRBV6-1	CASSAPVGGGDGYTF	TGTGCCAGCAGTGCCCCCGTTGGGGGGGGCGATGGCTACACCTTC
.	TRBD1	TRBJ2-1	16	TRBV9	CASSGRQGTSYNEQFF	TGTGCCAGCAGCGGCCGACAGGGGACCTCCTACAATGAGCAGTTCTTC
.	.	TRBJ2-7	13	TRBV27	CASSRGIEYEQYF	TGTGCCAGCAGCCGGGGGATTGAGTACGAGCAGTACTTC
once	TRBD1	TRBJ2-1	16	TRBV7-2	CASSLGVPQGDNEQFF	TGTGCCAGCAGCTTAGGGGTTCCTCAGGGGGACAATGAGCAGTTCTTC
.	.	TRBJ2-1	16	TRBV7-9	CASSLQASVLYNEQFF	TGTGCCAGCAGCTTACAGGCTAGCGTCTTGTACAATGAGCAGTTCTTC
.	TRBD2	TRBJ2-5	14	TRBV6-5	CASSYSGGAETQYF	TGTGCCAGCAGTTATAGCGGGGGGGCGGAGACCCAGTACTTC
.	.	TRBJ1-2	14	TRBV14	CASSQDNSLYGYTF	TGTGCCAGCAGCCAAGATAACAGCCTATATGGCTACACCTTC
.	TRBD2	TRBJ2-1	17	TRBV11-2	CASSLPLPGLVLHEQFF	TGTGCCAGCAGCTTGCCCCTACCGGGACTAGTACTACATGAGCAGTTCTTC
.	.	TRBJ2-1	14	TRBV9	CASSVSDDYNEQFF	TGTGCCAGCAGCGTTTCGGATGATTACAATGAGCAGTTCTTC
once	.	TRBJ2-1	15	TRBV15	CATSRDRGRYNEQFF	TGTGCCACCAGCAGAGATCGGGGTCGGTACAATGAGCAGTTCTTC
.	TRBD1	TRBJ2-7	14	TRBV6-1	CASVRGRGHLEQYF	TGTGCCAGCGTGCGGGGCAGGGGGCATCTCGAGCAGTACTTC
.	.	TRBJ2-3	15	TRBV7-9	CASSPAVSSTDTQYF	TGTGCCAGCAGCCCAGCGGTATCTAGCACAGATACGCAGTATTTT
.	.	TRBJ1-1	14	TRBV9	CASSVGAMVTEAFF	TGTGCCAGCAGCGTAGGCGCTATGGTGACTGAAGCTTTCTTT
.	.	TRBJ2-7	14	TRBV7-9	CASSLPNDGYEQYF	TGTGCCAGCAGCTTACCAAATGACGGCTACGAGCAGTACTTC
.	TRBD2	TRBJ2-3	16	TRBV27	CASSPSVGDYTDTQYF	TGTGCCAGCAGTCCCTCGGTAGGGGACTACACAGATACGCAGTATTTT